Listed here are 8 T cell receptor beta chains from one sample, sequenced in a study of graft-versus-host responses after intestinal transplantation. This table comes from immunoSEQ multiplex PCR, and its TCRdb copy is limited to in-frame clones, with some not included. The sample has over 45,000 clones, over 85% seen once. Sample: PBMCs, taken 26 days after transplant. The receptors shown here come from a human patient who received an intestinal transplant, so some T cells may come from the graft donor.

The rearrangement links TRBV5-4 to TRBJ2-3; D is unclear. The V end lost 4 bases, the J end lost 0 bases, and 12 bases lay between the germline ends. This CDR3 spans 15 amino acids. CDR1 SGHNT and CDR2 YYREEE come from the germline V gene (reference sequence). For the CDR3, the DNA is TGTGCCAGCAGCAACCCGCCAACTAGCACAGATACGCAGTATTTT. It specifies CASSNPPTSTDTQYF.

The chain joins TRBV5-6 to TRBJ1-6; TRBD1 matches at 7 bases. Per the germline V gene, CDR1 is SGHDT and CDR2 is YYEEEE. The J segment lost 6 bases and the V segment lost 2 bases, leaving 5 bases of the junction unmatched. The CDR3 covers 15 residues. The CDR3 spells CASSLQGSGNSPLHF. CDR3 nucleotides: TGTGCCAGCAGCTTACAGGGGTCCGGTAATTCACCCCTCCACTTT.

The CDR3 DNA reads TGTGCCAGCTCACCACACGGGCGGGGGAGTGTCTACGAGCAGTACTTC. The encoded protein is CASSPHGRGSVYEQYF. This chain uses TRBV18 with TRBJ2-7; the match to TRBD2 covers 7 bases. Germline CDR1 reads KGHSH; CDR2 reads LQKENI. There are 16 residues in the CDR3. V lost 1 base to trimming and J lost 3 bases; unmatched junction nucleotides: 9.

The chain is built from TRBV18 and TRBJ2-2; 12 bases are shared with TRBD2. V was pared by 5 bases and J by 7 bases, with 14 bases of the junction left unmatched. The germline V gene has CDR1 KGHSH and CDR2 LQKENI. This CDR3 is 18 amino acids long. The CDR3: CASSSLTSGSRIGGELFF. As DNA, the CDR3 is TGTGCCAGCTCATCTTTGACTAGCGGGAGTAGAATTGGCGGGGAGCTGTTTTTT.

This chain links TRBV27 with TRBJ1-5, with a weak D call TRBD1 (5 bases). Between the trimmed V and J ends, which lost 0 bases and 3 bases, there was a span of 12 bases. The CDR3 consists of 16 residues. Germline assignment: CDR1 MNHEY and CDR2 SMNVEV (reference sequence). Here the CDR3 reads CASSLSGRVDNQPQHF. The DNA for the CDR3 is TGTGCCAGCAGTTTATCTGGCAGGGTAGACAATCAGCCCCAGCATTTT.

In its sample, this clone was seen once. J is TRBJ2-7 and V is TRBV30, with 8 nucleotides matching TRBD1. This CDR3 is 14 amino acids long. Trimming at V came to 0 bases and at J to 2 bases, leaving 3 bases not matched to a gene. The germline CDR1 and CDR2 sequences are GTSNPN and SVGIG (reference sequence). CDR3: CAWSVLTGAYEQYF. The CDR3 nucleotides read TGTGCCTGGAGTGTGTTGACAGGGGCCTACGAGCAGTACTTC.

The chain has TRBV5-6 and TRBJ2-3; 7 nucleotides match TRBD1. After removal of 1 base from V and 0 bases from J, the junction contained 5 bases not matched to a gene. This CDR3 contains 16 residues. The germline V gene has CDR1 SGHDT and CDR2 YYEEEE. CDR3 bases: TGTGCCAGCAGCTTGAAACAGGGGTCTAGCACAGATACGCAGTATTTT. Its protein is CASSLKQGSSTDTQYF.

Concerning this clone: An end of the junction differs from the germline gene, which may be a read error. The genes are TRBV4-2 and TRBJ2-7, with a weak D call TRBD2 (5 bases). CDR3 size: 15 residues. Germline V gene lookup returns CDR1 LGHNA and CDR2 YNFKEQ. The CDR3 DNA reads TGTGCCAGCAGCCAAGAGGCGGGTGCGATCGGGGAGCAGTGCTTC. Its translation is CASSQEAGAIGEQCF.